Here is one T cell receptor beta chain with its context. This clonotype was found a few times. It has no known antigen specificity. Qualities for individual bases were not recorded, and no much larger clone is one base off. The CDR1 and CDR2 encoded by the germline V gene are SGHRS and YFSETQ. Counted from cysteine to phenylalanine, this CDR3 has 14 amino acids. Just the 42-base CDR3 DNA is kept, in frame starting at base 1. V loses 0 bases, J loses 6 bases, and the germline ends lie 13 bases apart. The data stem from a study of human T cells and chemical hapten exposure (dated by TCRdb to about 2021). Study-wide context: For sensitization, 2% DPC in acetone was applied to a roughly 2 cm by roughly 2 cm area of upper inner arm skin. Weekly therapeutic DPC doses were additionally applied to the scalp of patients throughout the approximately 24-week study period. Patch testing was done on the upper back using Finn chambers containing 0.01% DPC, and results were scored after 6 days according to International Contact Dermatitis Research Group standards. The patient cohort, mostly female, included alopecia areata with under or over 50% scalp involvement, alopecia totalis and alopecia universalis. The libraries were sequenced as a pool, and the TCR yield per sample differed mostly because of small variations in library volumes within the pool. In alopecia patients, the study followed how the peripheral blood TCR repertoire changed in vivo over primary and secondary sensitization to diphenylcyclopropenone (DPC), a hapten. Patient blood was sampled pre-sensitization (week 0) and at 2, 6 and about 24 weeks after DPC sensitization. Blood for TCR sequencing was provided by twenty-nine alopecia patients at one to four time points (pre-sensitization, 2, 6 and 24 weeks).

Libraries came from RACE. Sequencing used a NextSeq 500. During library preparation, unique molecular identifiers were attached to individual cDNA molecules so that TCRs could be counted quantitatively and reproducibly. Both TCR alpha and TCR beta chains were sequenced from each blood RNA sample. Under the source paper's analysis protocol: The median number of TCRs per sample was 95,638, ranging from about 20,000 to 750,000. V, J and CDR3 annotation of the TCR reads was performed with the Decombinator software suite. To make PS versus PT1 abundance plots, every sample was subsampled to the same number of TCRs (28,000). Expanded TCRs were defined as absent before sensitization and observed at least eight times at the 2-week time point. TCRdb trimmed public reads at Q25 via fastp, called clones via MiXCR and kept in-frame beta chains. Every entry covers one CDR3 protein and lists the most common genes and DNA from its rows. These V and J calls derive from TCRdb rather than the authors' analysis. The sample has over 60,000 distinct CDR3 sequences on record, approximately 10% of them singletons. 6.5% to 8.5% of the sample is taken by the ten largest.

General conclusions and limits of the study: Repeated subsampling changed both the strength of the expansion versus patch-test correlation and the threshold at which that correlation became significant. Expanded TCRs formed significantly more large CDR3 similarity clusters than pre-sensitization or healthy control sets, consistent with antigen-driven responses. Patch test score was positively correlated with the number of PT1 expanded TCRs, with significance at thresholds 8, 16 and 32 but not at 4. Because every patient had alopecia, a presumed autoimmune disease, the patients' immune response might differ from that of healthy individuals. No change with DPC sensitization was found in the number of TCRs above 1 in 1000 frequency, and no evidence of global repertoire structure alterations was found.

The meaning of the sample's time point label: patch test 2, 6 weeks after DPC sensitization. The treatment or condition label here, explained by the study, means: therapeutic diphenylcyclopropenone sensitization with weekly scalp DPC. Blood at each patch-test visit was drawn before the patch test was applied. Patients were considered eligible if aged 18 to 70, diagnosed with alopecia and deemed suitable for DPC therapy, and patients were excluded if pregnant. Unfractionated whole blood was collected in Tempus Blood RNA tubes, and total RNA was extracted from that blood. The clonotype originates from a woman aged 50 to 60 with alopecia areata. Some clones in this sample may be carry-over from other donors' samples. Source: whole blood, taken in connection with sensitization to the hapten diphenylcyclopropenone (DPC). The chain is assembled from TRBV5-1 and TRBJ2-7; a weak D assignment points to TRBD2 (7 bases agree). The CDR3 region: CASSLAGGPVEQYF. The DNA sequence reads TGCGCCAGCAGCTTGGCCGGGGGGCCCGTCGAGCAGTACTTC.